One sample yielded the 2 T cell receptor beta chains listed below, sequenced in a study of T cells after yellow fever vaccination. Via MiXCR, TCRdb re-called the 5' RACE reads, giving one row per CDR3 protein. Here the sample spans just under 600,000 distinct CDR3 sequences, approximately 15% being singletons. Sequenced here: PBMCs, sampled on the day of the yellow fever booster vaccination. The receptors stem from a young man who received the YFV17D yellow fever vaccine.

This clonotype appeared a few times. This chain's CDR3 is CSAQAGGPRETQYF. DNA for the CDR3: TGCAGTGCCCAAGCGGGAGGGCCTCGGGAGACCCAGTACTTC. The chain is built from TRBV20-1 and TRBJ2-5, with 10 bases aligning to TRBD2. Per the germline V gene, CDR1 is DFQATT and CDR2 is SNEGSKA (reference sequence). J was trimmed by 5 bases and V by 6 bases; bases with no gene match: 9. The CDR3 spans 14 residues.

This chain uses TRBV6-5 with TRBJ1-3; weak D call: TRBD1 (6 bases). V was pared by 0 bases and J by 4 bases, with 19 bases between. In germline, CDR1 is MNHEY, CDR2 SVGAGI. CDR3 size: 18 residues. CDR3 region: CASSYSSFLDRSGNTIYF. The CDR3 nucleotides read TGTGCCAGCAGTTACTCGTCCTTTCTAGACAGGTCGGGAAACACCATATATTTT.